The rows below give T cell receptor beta chains drawn from one sample of a study of T cell responses to AZD1222 COVID-19 vaccine. Only in-frame clones appear in the TCRdb table, and some are missing; sequencing was by immunoSEQ multiplex PCR. The sample yields about 200,000 clones, 80% to 95% seen once. This sample comprised peripheral blood, obtained 28 days after the second AZD1222 dose. These receptors all stem from an adult who received the AZD1222 COVID-19 vaccine. Both conserved end residues are part of each CDR3. The D gene is left open where the match is weak. The size of a clone is reported for some rows only, either as once, few or many, or as a class for expanded clones.

D | length | size | J | V | DNA | CDR3
- | 18 | - | TRBJ2-3 | TRBV4-3 | TGCGCCAGCAGCCAAGAGCTATCGCTACCTGGGGGCACAGATACGCAGTATTTT | CASSQELSLPGGTDTQYF
- | 14 | - | TRBJ2-2 | TRBV27 | TGTGCCAGCAGTTTACAGGGGTGGGCCGGGGAGCTGTTTTTT | CASSLQGWAGELFF
- | 15 | - | TRBJ1-6 | TRBV10-3 | TGTGCCATCAGAGCGACAGGAGTAACTAATTCACCCCTCCACTTT | CAIRATGVTNSPLHF
TRBD1 | 15 | - | TRBJ1-1 | TRBV5-8 | TGTGCCAGCAGCTATACCGGGACAGCAAACACTGAAGCTTTCTTT | CASSYTGTANTEAFF
- | 13 | few | TRBJ1-5 | TRBV6-5 | TGTGCCAGCAGCTATAATGGTGGTCAGCCCCAGCATTTT | CASSYNGGQPQHF
- | 16 | - | TRBJ2-1 | TRBV5-4 | TGTGCCAGCAGCCTGCCAGCTCGGATCCCCAACAATGAGCAGTTCTTC | CASSLPARIPNNEQFF
TRBD1 | 18 | - | TRBJ1-6 | TRBV7-2 | TGTGCCAGCAGCTTAGGGACAGGGGGCGGCTCCTATAATTCACCCCTCCACTTT | CASSLGTGGGSYNSPLHF
- | 15 | - | TRBJ1-5 | TRBV4-2 | TGTGCCAGCAGCCAAGTTTCCAGCAGCAATCAGCCCCAGCATTTT | CASSQVSSSNQPQHF
- | 15 | - | TRBJ2-7 | TRBV30 | TGTGCCTGGAGTTTAAGGGGGTTGTGGACCTACGAGCAGTACTTC | CAWSLRGLWTYEQYF
TRBD1 | 15 | - | TRBJ1-1 | TRBV7-8 | TGTGCCAGCAGCAAAGGACAGGCCTTGGGGACTGAAGCTTTCTTT | CASSKGQALGTEAFF
TRBD1 | 15 | - | TRBJ1-6 | TRBV11-1 | TGTGCCAGCAGCGCGCGGACAGGCGGCCCTACACCCCTCCACTTT | CASSARTGGPTPLHF
- | 15 | - | TRBJ2-7 | TRBV10-2 | TGCGCCAGCAGTGAGCCGGGGAGAACCTCCTACGAGCAGTACTTC | CASSEPGRTSYEQYF
- | 13 | - | TRBJ1-5 | TRBV12-3/TRBV12-4 | TGTGCCAGCAGTTTACGCGGCAATCAGCCCCAGCATTTT | CASSLRGNQPQHF
- | 14 | - | TRBJ1-1 | TRBV6-5 | TGTGCCAGCAAACCGGGGATTATGAACACTGAAGCTTTCTTT | CASKPGIMNTEAFF
- | 13 | once | TRBJ2-3 | TRBV12-3/TRBV12-4 | TGTGCCAGCATTGAGGATAGTACAGATACGCAGTATTTT | CASIEDSTDTQYF
- | 13 | - | TRBJ1-4 | TRBV5-1 | TGCGCCAGCACCGAACCAGGGGTGGAAAAACTGTTTTTT | CASTEPGVEKLFF
- | 14 | many | TRBJ2-1 | TRBV7-7 | TGTGCCAGCAGCTCTGAGGGGAACGGCAAGGAGCAGTTCTTC | CASSSEGNGKEQFF
- | 14 | - | TRBJ1-2 | TRBV18 | TGTGCCAGCTCACCAGGGGGCGCGAACTATGGCTACACCTTC | CASSPGGANYGYTF
- | 16 | - | TRBJ1-2 | TRBV19 | TGTGCCAGTAGTACCCAACCGGGACCCAGAGGAGATGGCTACACCTTC | CASSTQPGPRGDGYTF
- | 14 | - | TRBJ1-5 | TRBV6-5 | TGTGCCAGCAGTAAGACAGGCCACGGTCAGCCCCAGCATTTT | CASSKTGHGQPQHF
- | 13 | - | TRBJ2-5 | TRBV10-2 | TGCGCCAGTACCCGGACTCCCGGGGAGGCCCAGTACTTC | CASTRTPGEAQYF
- | 13 | - | TRBJ2-5 | TRBV29-1 | TGCAGCGTTGGGGGGACCCCCAAAGAGACCCAGTACTTC | CSVGGTPKETQYF
TRBD1 | 15 | - | TRBJ1-6 | TRBV6-5 | TGTGCCGTTTTAAGGGACAGGTGGGTGTATTCACCCCTCCACTTT | CAVLRDRWVYSPLHF
TRBD1 | 15 | - | TRBJ2-1 | TRBV6-2/TRBV6-3 | TGTGCCAGCAGCCTCACAGGGGCGGGTTACAATGAGCAGTTCTTC | CASSLTGAGYNEQFF
TRBD1 | 15 | - | TRBJ1-5 | TRBV6-2/TRBV6-3 | TGTGCCAGCAGCCCCCCCGGGACAGACCTCGAGCCCCAGCATTTT | CASSPPGTDLEPQHF
- | 13 | once | TRBJ1-2 | TRBV5-4 | TGTGCCAGCAGTGTGACTTCTTCCGATGGCTACACCTTC | CASSVTSSDGYTF
- | 14 | - | TRBJ1-2 | TRBV4-2 | TGTGCCAGCAGCCAAGACGGGGGAAGGCATGGCTACACCTTC | CASSQDGGRHGYTF
TRBD1 | 15 | - | TRBJ1-3 | TRBV7-8 | TGTGCCAGCAGCTTAGGGACAGGGGTTGGAAACACCATATATTTT | CASSLGTGVGNTIYF
- | 14 | - | TRBJ1-1 | TRBV10-2 | TGCGCCAGCAGTGATATGGTAGGGAGCCCTGAAGCTTTCTTT | CASSDMVGSPEAFF
- | 13 | - | TRBJ2-3 | TRBV3-1/TRBV3-2 | TGTGCCAGCAGCCAAACCGGGACCGAGCTGCAGTATTTT | CASSQTGTELQYF
- | 13 | - | TRBJ1-2 | TRBV29-1 | TGCAGCGTTGTTTCGTCAGGCCTGTATGGCTACACCTTC | CSVVSSGLYGYTF
- | 13 | - | TRBJ1-2 | TRBV7-6 | TGTGCCAGCAGCTTAGCTGGGGAATATGGCTACACCTTC | CASSLAGEYGYTF
TRBD1 | 16 | - | TRBJ2-1 | TRBV24-1 | TGTGCCACCAGTGACTTCCGGGACAGGGAATACAATGAGCAGTTCTTC | CATSDFRDREYNEQFF
- | 15 | - | TRBJ2-2 | TRBV2 | TGTGCCAGCAGTGAATCGGGGCTCGGCTGGGGGGAGCTGTTTTTT | CASSESGLGWGELFF
- | 14 | once | TRBJ1-1 | TRBV27 | TGTGCCAGCAGCCGAACCCGGGGGAAAACTGAAGCTTTCTTT | CASSRTRGKTEAFF
- | 16 | - | TRBJ1-6 | TRBV18 | TGTGCCAGCTCACAAGCCCGGGACAAGGGGAATTCACCCCTCCACTTT | CASSQARDKGNSPLHF
- | 14 | - | TRBJ1-1 | TRBV6-5 | TGTGCCAGCAGTTATAGGAACATGAACACTGAAGCTTTCTTT | CASSYRNMNTEAFF
- | 18 | - | TRBJ1-3 | TRBV6-2/TRBV6-3 | TGTGCCAGCAGTTACTCGTCAGGGGCTACCAGCTCTGGAAACACCATATATTTT | CASSYSSGATSSGNTIYF
- | 13 | - | TRBJ1-1 | TRBV2 | TGTGCCAGCAGTGAACGGGGGAACACTGAAGCTTTCTTT | CASSERGNTEAFF
- | 14 | - | TRBJ2-7 | TRBV14 | TGTGCCAGCAGCCAATTTCAGAGCTCCTACGAGCAGTACTTC | CASSQFQSSYEQYF
- | 16 | - | TRBJ2-1 | TRBV5-1 | TGCGCCAGCAGCTTCCAACTCGGGAGAGGCTTCAATGAGCAGTTCTTC | CASSFQLGRGFNEQFF
TRBD2 | 17 | - | TRBJ2-7 | TRBV5-4 | TGTGCCAGCAGTTCGACTAGCGGGGGGACCTTAGGAGCCGAGCAGTACTTC | CASSSTSGGTLGAEQYF
TRBD1 | 14 | - | TRBJ2-5 | TRBV5-1 | TGCGCCAGCAGCAACAGGGGGCGGGGAGAGACCCAGTACTTC | CASSNRGRGETQYF
- | 20 | - | TRBJ1-6 | TRBV6-6 | TGTGCCAGCAGTCCAAGCATCCCCGGGACGGCGAGCTCCTATAATTCACCCCTCCACTTT | CASSPSIPGTASSYNSPLHF
- | 15 | - | TRBJ1-6 | TRBV7-2 | TGTGCCAGCAGCTTAGGGGGCAGCCAAAATTCACCCCTCCACTTT | CASSLGGSQNSPLHF
- | 12 | - | TRBJ2-2 | TRBV6-4 | TGTGCCAGCAGGGGGGGCACCGGGGAGCTGTTTTTT | CASRGGTGELFF
- | 14 | - | TRBJ1-2 | TRBV18 | TGTGCCAGCTCACCACGCCCAAGTGTCTATGGCTACACCTTC | CASSPRPSVYGYTF
- | 16 | - | TRBJ1-6 | TRBV25-1 | TGTGCCAGCAGTGACGGTCCTAGGGGGTCAGTATCACCCCTCCACTTT | CASSDGPRGSVSPLHF
TRBD1 | 16 | - | TRBJ1-2 | TRBV19 | TGTGCCAGTATCGGATCGGCAGGGGGTATTTTCTATGGCTACACCTTC | CASIGSAGGIFYGYTF
- | 13 | - | TRBJ1-1 | TRBV6-5 | TGTGCCAGCAGTTACGCTCCCGGGCGGGTGACTTTCTTT | CASSYAPGRVTFF
- | 17 | - | TRBJ1-5 | TRBV7-6 | TGTGCCAGCAGCTTAGATCCCAGCCCCATTAGCAATCAGCCCCAGCATTTT | CASSLDPSPISNQPQHF
- | 17 | - | TRBJ2-6 | TRBV10-3 | TGTGCCATCAGTGAGTCCACCGGGTATGCCGGGGCCAACGTCCTGACTTTC | CAISESTGYAGANVLTF
TRBD1 | 14 | - | TRBJ2-2 | TRBV19 | TGTGCCAGTAGAGGGACAGGGGACACCGGGGAGCTGTTTTTT | CASRGTGDTGELFF